A single sample gave rise to the 5 T cell receptor beta chains below, sequenced in a study of blood T cell repertoires in COVID-19. Some clones are missing from TCRdb's copy, which holds only in-frame ones; the method was immunoSEQ multiplex PCR. Of 40,000 or so clones listed, 84% are singletons. Sequences were obtained from peripheral blood. Receptor source: a man aged 55 to 70 with COVID-19, enrolled during active disease.

J is TRBJ1-6 and V is TRBV7-9, with TRBD1 identical over 9 bases. This CDR3 is built from 15 residues. The germline CDR1 and CDR2 sequences are SEHNR and FQNEAQ (reference sequence). Trimming took 6 bases from V and 7 from J; bases not matched to a gene: 7. The CDR3 nucleotides read TGTGCCAGCAGTACCGGGACAGGGCCAAATTCACCCCTCCACTTT. Translation: CASSTGTGPNSPLHF.

This clone was seen a handful of times. This sequence joins TRBV6-5 and TRBJ2-5, with TRBD1 as a possible D gene (6 bases). The CDR3 runs to 15 residues. CDR1 and CDR2 (germline): MNHEY, SVGAGI. Trimming shortened V by 8 bases and J by 0 bases, and 16 bases separated the two germline ends. The CDR3 region is CASRLGTLYQETQYF. CDR3 coding DNA: TGTGCCAGCCGCCTGGGGACACTGTACCAAGAGACCCAGTACTTC.

The V and J genes are TRBV18 and TRBJ1-6, with D possibly TRBD1 on 6 matching bases. CDR1 and CDR2 (germline): KGHSH, LQKENI. The CDR3 is 16 amino acids. V lost 2 bases and J 9 bases, leaving 17 bases between the germline ends. The chain's CDR3 is CASSPGYNRASSPLHF. The CDR3 DNA reads as TGTGCCAGCTCACCAGGCTATAACAGGGCGAGTTCACCCCTCCACTTT.

V gene TRBV19 combines with J gene TRBJ2-7; 9 nucleotides agree with TRBD1. Germline trimming cut 7 bases from V and 6 bases from J; bases unmatched to any gene: 7. The CDR3 covers 13 residues. Germline V CDR1 and CDR2: LNHDA, SQIVND (reference sequence). This CDR3 is CASKGTGQGEQYF. The CDR3 bases are TGTGCCAGTAAGGGGACAGGGCAGGGCGAGCAGTACTTC.

The V gene is TRBV5-4, the J gene TRBJ2-1; 9 bases are shared with TRBD1. The CDR3 extends over 15 amino acids. V shed 4 bases and J 2 bases; nucleotides not matched to a gene: 4. Germline V CDR1 and CDR2: SGHNT, YYREEE (reference sequence). CDR3 region: CASSLRDRAYNEQFF. The CDR3 nucleotides read TGTGCCAGCAGCCTCCGGGACAGGGCCTACAATGAGCAGTTCTTC.